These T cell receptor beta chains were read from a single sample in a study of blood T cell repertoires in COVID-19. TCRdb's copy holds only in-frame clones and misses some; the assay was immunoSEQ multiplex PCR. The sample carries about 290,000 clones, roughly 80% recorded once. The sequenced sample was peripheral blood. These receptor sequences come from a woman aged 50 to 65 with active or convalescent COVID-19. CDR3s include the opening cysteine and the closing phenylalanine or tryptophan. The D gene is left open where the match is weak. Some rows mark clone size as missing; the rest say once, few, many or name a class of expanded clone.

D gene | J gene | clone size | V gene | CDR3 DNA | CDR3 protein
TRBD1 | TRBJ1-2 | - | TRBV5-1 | TGCGCCAGCAGCCTAGGGACAGGGGGCGAGGGCTACACCTTC | CASSLGTGGEGYTF
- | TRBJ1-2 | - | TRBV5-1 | TGCGCCAGCAGCCACCTCCGGGGGGAGGTCTATGGCTACACCTTC | CASSHLRGEVYGYTF
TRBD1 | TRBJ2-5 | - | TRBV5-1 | TGCGCCAGCAGCCCAGGACAGGGGCAGTGGGAGACCCAGTACTTC | CASSPGQGQWETQYF
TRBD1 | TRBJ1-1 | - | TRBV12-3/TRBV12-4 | TGTGCCAGCACCCGACAGGGGAGCACTGAAGCTTTCTTT | CASTRQGSTEAFF
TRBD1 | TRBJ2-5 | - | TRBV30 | TGTGCCTGGAGTGCCCCGGGACAGGGCCAAGAGACCCAGTACTTC | CAWSAPGQGQETQYF
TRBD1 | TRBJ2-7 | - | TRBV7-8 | TGTGCCAGCAGCTCGAACAGGGGGTCGAGGTCCTACGAGCAGTACTTC | CASSSNRGSRSYEQYF
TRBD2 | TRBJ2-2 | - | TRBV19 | TGTGCCAGTAAAGCAGCGGGAGTTCTCGTCGGGGAGCTGTTTTTT | CASKAAGVLVGELFF
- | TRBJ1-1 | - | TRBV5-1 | TGCGCCAGCAGCACGCAGGGTGGTCTCACTGAAGCTTTCTTT | CASSTQGGLTEAFF
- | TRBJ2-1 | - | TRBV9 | TGTGCCAGCAGCCCTGGCCTAGGGGTAAATGAGCAGTTCTTC | CASSPGLGVNEQFF
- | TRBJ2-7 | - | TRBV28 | TGTGCCAGCAGTTCTTCCGGGGGTCCGGAGGGCGAGCAGTACTTC | CASSSSGGPEGEQYF
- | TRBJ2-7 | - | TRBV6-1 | TGTGCCAGCAGTGAAATCGATCGGGTCTACGAGCAGTACTTC | CASSEIDRVYEQYF
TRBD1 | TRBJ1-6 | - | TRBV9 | TGTGCCAGCAGCGTAACCACAGGGGGCAATGGTCCTTCACCCCTCCACTTT | CASSVTTGGNGPSPLHF
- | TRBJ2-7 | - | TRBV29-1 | TGCAGCGTACGGGACTCCAGCTCCTACGAGCAGTACTTC | CSVRDSSSYEQYF
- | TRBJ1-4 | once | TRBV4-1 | TGCGCCAGCAGCCAAGTACGGGAAAAACTGTTTTTT | CASSQVREKLFF
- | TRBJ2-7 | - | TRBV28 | TGTGCCAGCAGCGATTCACTTCCCTACGAGCAGTACTTC | CASSDSLPYEQYF
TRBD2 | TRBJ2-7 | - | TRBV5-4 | TGTGCCAGCAGCCCGCCGGGACTAGCGGATAGCTCCTACGAGCAGTACTTC | CASSPPGLADSSYEQYF
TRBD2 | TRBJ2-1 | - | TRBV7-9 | TGTGCCAGCAGCGAACGGCTCCTTTTAGCGGGAGTCCCGAGTGAAGAGCAGTTCTTC | CASSERLLLAGVPSEEQFF
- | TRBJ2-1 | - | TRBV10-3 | TGTGCCATCAGCGGACTGGACAGCTCCTACAATGAGCAGTTCTTC | CAISGLDSSYNEQFF
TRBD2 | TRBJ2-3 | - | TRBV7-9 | TGTGCCAGCAGGGGGAGGGCCGAGATTTATAGCACAGATACGCAGTATTTT | CASRGRAEIYSTDTQYF
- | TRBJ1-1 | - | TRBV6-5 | TGTGCCAGCAGTTCGGAGGGGAGGTCTCCTGAAGCTTTCTTT | CASSSEGRSPEAFF
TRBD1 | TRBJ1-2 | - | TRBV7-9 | TGTGCCAGCAGCAGGGGGACAGGGCTCGCTAACTATGGCTACACCTTC | CASSRGTGLANYGYTF
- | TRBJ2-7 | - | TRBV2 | TGTGCCAGCAGCCCTCAGTCCTACGAGCAGTACTTC | CASSPQSYEQYF
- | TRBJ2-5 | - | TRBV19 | TGTGCCAGTAGGGTCAGGGAAGAGACCCAGTACTTC | CASRVREETQYF